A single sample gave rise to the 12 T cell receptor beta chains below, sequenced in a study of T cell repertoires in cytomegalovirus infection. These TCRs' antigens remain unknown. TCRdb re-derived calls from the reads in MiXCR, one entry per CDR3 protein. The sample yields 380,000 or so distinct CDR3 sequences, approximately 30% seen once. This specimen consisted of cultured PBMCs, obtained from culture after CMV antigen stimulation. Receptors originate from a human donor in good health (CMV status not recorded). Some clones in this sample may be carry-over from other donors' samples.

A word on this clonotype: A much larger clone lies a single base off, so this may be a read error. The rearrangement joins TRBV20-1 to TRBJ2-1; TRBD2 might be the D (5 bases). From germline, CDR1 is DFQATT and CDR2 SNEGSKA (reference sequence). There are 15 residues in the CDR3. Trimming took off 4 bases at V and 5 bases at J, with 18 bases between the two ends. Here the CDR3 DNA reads TGCAGTGCTATTGCCGGACTGGCAGTTAACAATGAGCAGTTCTTC. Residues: CSAIAGLAVNNEQFF.

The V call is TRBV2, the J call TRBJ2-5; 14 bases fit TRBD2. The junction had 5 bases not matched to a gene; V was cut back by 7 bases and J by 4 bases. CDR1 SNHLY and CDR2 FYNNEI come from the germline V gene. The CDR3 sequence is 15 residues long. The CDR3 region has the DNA TGTGCCAGCAAGGCCGGGACTAGCGGGAGAGAGACCCAGTACTTC. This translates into CASKAGTSGRETQYF.

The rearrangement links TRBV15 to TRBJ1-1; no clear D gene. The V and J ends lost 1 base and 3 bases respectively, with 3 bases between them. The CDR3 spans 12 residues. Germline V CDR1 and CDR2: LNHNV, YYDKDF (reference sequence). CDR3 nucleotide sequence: TGTGCCACCAGCAGAGGTGACACTGAAGCTTTCTTT. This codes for CATSRGDTEAFF.

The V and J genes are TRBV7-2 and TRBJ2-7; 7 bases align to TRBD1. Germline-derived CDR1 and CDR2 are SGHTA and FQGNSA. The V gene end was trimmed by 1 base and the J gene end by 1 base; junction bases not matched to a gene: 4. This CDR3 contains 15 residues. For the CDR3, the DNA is TGTGCCAGCAGCTTAGAACAGGGGCGGTCCTACGAGCAGTACTTC. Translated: CASSLEQGRSYEQYF.

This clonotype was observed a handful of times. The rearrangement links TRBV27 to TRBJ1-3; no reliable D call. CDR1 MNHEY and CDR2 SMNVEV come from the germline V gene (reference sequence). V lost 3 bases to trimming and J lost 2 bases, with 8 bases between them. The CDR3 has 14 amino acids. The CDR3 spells CASSFGGPGNTIYF. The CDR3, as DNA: TGTGCCAGCAGTTTTGGTGGGCCTGGAAACACCATATATTTT.

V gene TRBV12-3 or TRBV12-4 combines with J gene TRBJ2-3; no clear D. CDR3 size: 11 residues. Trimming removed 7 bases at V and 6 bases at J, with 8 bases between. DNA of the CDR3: TGTGCCAGCACCCCTTCGGATACGCAGTATTTT. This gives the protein CASTPSDTQYF.

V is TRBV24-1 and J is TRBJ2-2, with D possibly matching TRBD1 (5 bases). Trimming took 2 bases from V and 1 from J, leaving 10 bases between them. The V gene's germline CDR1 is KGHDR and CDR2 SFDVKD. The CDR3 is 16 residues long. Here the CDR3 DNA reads TGTGCCACCAGTGATTATGCCACAGGGAACACCGGGGAGCTGTTTTTT. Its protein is CATSDYATGNTGELFF.

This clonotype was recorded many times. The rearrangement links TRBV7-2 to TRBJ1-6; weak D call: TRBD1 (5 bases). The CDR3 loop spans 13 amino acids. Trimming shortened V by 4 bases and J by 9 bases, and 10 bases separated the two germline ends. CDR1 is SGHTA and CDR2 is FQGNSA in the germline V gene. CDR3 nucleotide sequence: TGTGCCAGCAGCTCTACCAGGGTTTCACCCCTCCACTTT. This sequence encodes CASSSTRVSPLHF.

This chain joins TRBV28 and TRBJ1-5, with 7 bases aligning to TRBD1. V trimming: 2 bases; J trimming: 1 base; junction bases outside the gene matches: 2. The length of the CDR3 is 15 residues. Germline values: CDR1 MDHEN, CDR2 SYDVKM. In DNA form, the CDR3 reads TGTGCCAGCAGTTTACCAGGGGGAAGCAATCAGCCCCAGCATTTT. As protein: CASSLPGGSNQPQHF.

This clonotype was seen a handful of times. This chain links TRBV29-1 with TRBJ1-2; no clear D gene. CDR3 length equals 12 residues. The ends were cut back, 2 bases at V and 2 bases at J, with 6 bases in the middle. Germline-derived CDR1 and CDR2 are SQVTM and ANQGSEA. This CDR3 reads CSVERQNYGYTF. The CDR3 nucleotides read TGCAGCGTTGAACGCCAGAACTATGGCTACACCTTC. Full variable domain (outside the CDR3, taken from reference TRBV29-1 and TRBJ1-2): SAVISQKPSRDICQRGTSLTIQCQVDSQVTMMFWYRQQPGQSLTLIATANQGSEATYESGFVIDKFPISRPNLTFSTLTVSNMSPEDSSIYLCSVERQNYGYTFGSGTRLTVV.

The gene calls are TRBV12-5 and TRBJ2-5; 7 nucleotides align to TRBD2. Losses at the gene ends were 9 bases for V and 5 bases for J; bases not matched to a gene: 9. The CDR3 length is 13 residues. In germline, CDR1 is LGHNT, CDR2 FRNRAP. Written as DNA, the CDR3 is TGTGCTAGAGGGAGGGTACGAACGGAGACCCAGTACTTC. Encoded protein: CARGRVRTETQYF.

The CDR3 DNA sequence: TGTGCCAGCAAAGACGCTCATAACACTGAAGCTTTCTTT. Encoded protein: CASKDAHNTEAFF. This chain links TRBV6-1 with TRBJ1-1; D gene unclear. The V end was cut by 7 bases, the J end by 2 bases, with 11 bases between. In germline, CDR1 is MNHNS, CDR2 SASEGT. This CDR3 has 13 residues.